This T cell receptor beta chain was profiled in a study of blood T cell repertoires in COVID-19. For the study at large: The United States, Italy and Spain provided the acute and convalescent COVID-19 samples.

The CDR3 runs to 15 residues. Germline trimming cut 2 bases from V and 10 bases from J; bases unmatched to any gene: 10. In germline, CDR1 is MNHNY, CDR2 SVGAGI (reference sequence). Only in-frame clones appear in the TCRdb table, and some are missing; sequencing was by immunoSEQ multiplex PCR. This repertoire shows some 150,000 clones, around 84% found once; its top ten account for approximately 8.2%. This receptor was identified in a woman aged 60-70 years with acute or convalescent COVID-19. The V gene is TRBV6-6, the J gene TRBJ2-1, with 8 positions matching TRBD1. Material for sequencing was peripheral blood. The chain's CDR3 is CASSYPGQGPKEQFF. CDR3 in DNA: TGTGCCAGCAGTTACCCCGGACAGGGACCCAAAGAGCAGTTCTTC.